This note documents a single T cell receptor (beta chain) sequence. Antigen: not known. Treatment of the sample: approximately 11-day PBMC culture with coronavirus spike peptide pools or control peptides (ViraFEST assay). At the Johns Hopkins FTIC core, DNA taken from cultured CD4+ T cells was sequenced by way of the Oncomine TCR Beta short-read assay. MiXCR, applied by TCRdb to the PCR reads, yields one record per CDR3 protein. The sample yields fewer than 20,000 distinct CDR3 sequences, approximately 53% seen once. The sample is drawn from a study of vaccination and CD4 T cells after COVID-19. The overall study: A median of roughly 97 days (range 35 to 161) separated diagnosis from post-COVID sampling. A CEFX pool, an HIV-1 Nef pool, or no peptide went to control cultures.

Findings and limits, study-wide: Convalescent patients had 304 of 307 vaccine-specific clones showing spike mono-reactivity.

The CDR3 has 15 amino acids. From germline, CDR1 is SGHVS and CDR2 FNYEAQ. The trim removed 5 bases at V and 2 bases at J, leaving 6 bases unmatched. The V call is TRBV7-6, the J call TRBJ2-1; 7 bases fit TRBD1. The TCR comes from a human donor who had recovered from COVID-19. The sequencing here drew on CD4+ T cells from blood, cultured in vitro, taken before SARS-CoV-2 vaccination. The CDR3 spells CASSTGTAPYNEQFF. The CDR3 bases are TGTGCCAGCAGCACCGGGACAGCCCCCTACAATGAGCAGTTCTTC.